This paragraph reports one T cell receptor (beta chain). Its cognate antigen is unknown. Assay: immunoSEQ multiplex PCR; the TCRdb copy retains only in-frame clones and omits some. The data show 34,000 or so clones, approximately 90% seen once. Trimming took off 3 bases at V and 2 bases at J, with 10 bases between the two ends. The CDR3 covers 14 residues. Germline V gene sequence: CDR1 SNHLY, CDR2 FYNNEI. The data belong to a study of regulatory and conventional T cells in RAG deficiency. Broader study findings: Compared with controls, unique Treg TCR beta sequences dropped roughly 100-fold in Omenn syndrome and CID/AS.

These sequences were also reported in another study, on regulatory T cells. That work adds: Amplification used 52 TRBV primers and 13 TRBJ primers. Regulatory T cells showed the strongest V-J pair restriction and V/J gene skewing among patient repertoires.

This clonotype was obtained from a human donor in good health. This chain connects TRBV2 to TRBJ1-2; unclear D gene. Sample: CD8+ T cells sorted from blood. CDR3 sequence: CASSDGQLNYGYTF. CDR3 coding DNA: TGTGCCAGCAGTGATGGGCAGTTGAACTATGGCTACACCTTC.